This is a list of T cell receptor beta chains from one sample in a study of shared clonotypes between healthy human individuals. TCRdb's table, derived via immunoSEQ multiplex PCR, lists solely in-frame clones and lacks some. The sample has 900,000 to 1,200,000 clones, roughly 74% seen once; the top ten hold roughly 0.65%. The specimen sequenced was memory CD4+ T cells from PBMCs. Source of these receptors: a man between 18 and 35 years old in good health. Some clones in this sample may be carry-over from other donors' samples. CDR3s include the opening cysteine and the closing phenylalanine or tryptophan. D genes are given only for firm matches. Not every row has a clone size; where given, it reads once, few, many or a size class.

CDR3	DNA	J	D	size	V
CASSTGTSPNNEQFF	TGTGCCAGCAGCACGGGGACTAGTCCCAACAATGAGCAGTTCTTC	TRBJ2-1	TRBD2	.	TRBV7-3
CASSDQSSGNTIYF	TGTGCCAGCAGTGATCAGTCCTCTGGAAACACCATATATTTT	TRBJ1-3	.	.	TRBV9
CASSPGGDIQYF	TGTGCCAGCAGCCCAGGGGGTGACATTCAGTACTTC	TRBJ2-4	TRBD1	.	TRBV6-5
CASSRDSQETQYF	TGTGCCAGCAGCCGTGACAGTCAAGAGACCCAGTACTTC	TRBJ2-5	.	.	TRBV7-9
CASSSPTSGRSETQYF	TGTGCCAGCAGCTCGCCAACTAGCGGGAGATCCGAGACCCAGTACTTC	TRBJ2-5	TRBD2	few	TRBV5-6
CASSPGRGGEEKLFF	TGTGCCAGCAGTCCCGGTAGGGGGGGGGAAGAAAAACTGTTTTTT	TRBJ1-4	.	.	TRBV28
CASGPTGGSSEAFF	TGTGCTAGTGGTCCGACAGGGGGAAGCTCTGAAGCTTTCTTT	TRBJ1-1	TRBD1	few	TRBV12-5
CASSPGQSHEQYF	TGTGCCAGCTCACCGGGACAGTCCCACGAGCAGTACTTC	TRBJ2-7	TRBD1	.	TRBV18
CASTGVRAGELFF	TGTGCCAGTACAGGGGTAAGGGCCGGGGAGCTGTTTTTT	TRBJ2-2	TRBD1	once	TRBV28
CASNPTSGSLTGELFF	TGTGCCAGCAACCCGACTAGCGGGAGCCTCACCGGGGAGCTGTTTTTT	TRBJ2-2	TRBD2	once	TRBV5-8
CASSSGGEIYNEQFF	TGTGCCAGCAGCTCTGGTGGGGAAATCTACAATGAGCAGTTCTTC	TRBJ2-1	.	.	TRBV7-3
CAQQGASTNTGELFF	TGTGCCCAGCAGGGAGCGTCTACGAACACCGGGGAGCTGTTTTTT	TRBJ2-2	.	.	TRBV2
CASSFFRTSGAPPPNTGELFF	TGTGCCAGCAGTTTCTTCCGGACTAGCGGGGCCCCACCGCCGAACACCGGGGAGCTGTTTTTT	TRBJ2-2	TRBD2	.	TRBV28
CASSGTSGYEQYF	TGTGCCAGCAGTGGGACTAGCGGGTACGAGCAGTACTTC	TRBJ2-7	TRBD2	.	TRBV27
CASSPLAASTDTQYF	TGTGCCAGCAGCCCACTAGCGGCTAGCACAGATACGCAGTATTTT	TRBJ2-3	TRBD2	many	TRBV7-9
CASSEPQGEAFF	TGTGCCAGCAGTGAGCCTCAGGGGGAGGCTTTCTTT	TRBJ1-1	TRBD1	.	TRBV6-4
CASSQGQHVYGYTF	TGTGCCAGCAGCCAAGGACAGCACGTCTATGGCTACACCTTC	TRBJ1-2	.	.	TRBV4-2
CASSRDPGGKNEQYF	TGCGCCAGCAGCCGCGACCCAGGGGGGAAAAACGAGCAGTACTTC	TRBJ2-7	.	once	TRBV5-1
CASSLSGQNSDTQYF	TGTGCCAGCAGCTTATCGGGACAAAATTCAGATACGCAGTATTTT	TRBJ2-3	.	once	TRBV11-2
CASSSLNEKLFF	TGTGCCAGCAGTTCCTTAAATGAAAAACTGTTTTTT	TRBJ1-4	.	once	TRBV28
CASSYRGGRETQYF	TGTGCCAGCAGTTATCGGGGGGGTCGAGAGACCCAGTACTTC	TRBJ2-5	TRBD2	.	TRBV6-6
CSGIPGTVYEQYF	TGCAGCGGTATCCCCGGGACGGTGTACGAGCAGTACTTC	TRBJ2-7	.	.	TRBV29-1
CASTPGGNPYGYTF	TGTGCCAGTACCCCTGGAGGGAACCCCTATGGCTACACCTTC	TRBJ1-2	.	.	TRBV19
CASSLAALGRYEQYF	TGTGCCAGCAGCTTAGCGGCCCTGGGGCGATACGAGCAGTACTTC	TRBJ2-7	.	.	TRBV7-2
CSVAPDSGYEQYF	TGCAGCGTAGCCCCGGACAGCGGCTACGAGCAGTACTTC	TRBJ2-7	.	few	TRBV29-1
CASSTLDREYGYTF	TGTGCCAGCAGCACCCTGGACAGGGAATATGGCTACACCTTC	TRBJ1-2	TRBD1	.	TRBV7-9
CATSRWDRGNQPQHF	TGTGCCACCAGCAGATGGGACAGGGGAAATCAGCCCCAGCATTTT	TRBJ1-5	TRBD1	once	TRBV15
CASSLLRLGYTF	TGTGCCAGCAGTTTATTGAGGCTTGGCTACACCTTC	TRBJ1-2	.	.	TRBV28
CASSKQSPTYEQYF	TGCGCCAGCAGCAAGCAGTCGCCTACCTACGAGCAGTACTTC	TRBJ2-7	.	.	TRBV5-1
CASRAQGVRGQPQHF	TGTGCCAGCAGGGCTCAGGGAGTTCGGGGCCAGCCCCAGCATTTT	TRBJ1-5	.	.	TRBV2
CASSKRQGTTETQYF	TGTGCCAGTAGTAAGCGACAGGGGACGACGGAGACCCAGTACTTC	TRBJ2-5	TRBD1	.	TRBV19
CASSQEGAMKREKDF	TGCGCCAGCAGCCAAGAAGGAGCTATGAAGCGGGAGAAGGACTTC	TRBJ2-7	TRBD2	.	TRBV4-1
CASSLDFREWGTQYF	TGTGCCAGCAGCTTAGACTTCCGGGAGTGGGGAACCCAGTACTTC	TRBJ2-5	.	.	TRBV11-2
CASSQSPFELAANNEQFF	TGTGCCAGCAGCCAATCCCCCTTTGAGCTAGCGGCAAACAATGAGCAGTTCTTC	TRBJ2-1	TRBD2	once	TRBV7-9
CASRLGPGNAEAFF	TGTGCCAGCAGACTAGGGCCAGGGAACGCTGAAGCTTTCTTT	TRBJ1-1	.	.	TRBV7-2
CASSLVSDNEQFF	TGTGCCAGCAGCTTGGTCTCAGACAATGAGCAGTTCTTC	TRBJ2-1	.	once	TRBV5-4
CASSLGLAGVNPYEQYF	TGCGCCAGCAGCTTGGGACTAGCGGGGGTTAATCCCTACGAGCAGTACTTC	TRBJ2-7	TRBD2	.	TRBV5-1
CASSIMSGSGEQFF	TGTGCCAGTAGTATCATGAGCGGGAGCGGTGAGCAGTTCTTC	TRBJ2-1	TRBD2	.	TRBV19
CASSGGSRDTGELFF	TGTGCCAGCAGTGGGGGGTCTCGGGACACCGGGGAGCTGTTTTTT	TRBJ2-2	.	.	TRBV2
CSARVPETQYF	TGCAGTGCTAGGGTTCCAGAGACCCAGTACTTC	TRBJ2-5	.	many	TRBV20-1
CASSPAGGRRDEQFF	TGTGCCAGCTCACCAGCGGGAGGCCGGAGGGATGAGCAGTTCTTC	TRBJ2-1	TRBD2	.	TRBV18
CASSRVGVGTYEQYF	TGTGCCAGCAGCCGGGTGGGGGTCGGCACCTACGAGCAGTACTTC	TRBJ2-7	.	.	TRBV7-2
CATSRGRTVPETQYF	TGTGCCACCAGCCGAGGCAGGACCGTCCCGGAGACCCAGTACTTC	TRBJ2-5	.	.	TRBV6-5
CASNQGLPGQASYEQYF	TGCGCCAGCAACCAAGGATTACCGGGACAGGCGTCCTACGAGCAGTACTTC	TRBJ2-7	TRBD1	.	TRBV4-1
CASSFPRESGNEQFF	TGCGCCAGCAGCTTCCCACGGGAGTCGGGCAATGAGCAGTTCTTC	TRBJ2-1	.	.	TRBV5-1
CASSSGRSSGNTIYF	TGTGCCAGCAGCTCGGGACGGAGCTCTGGAAACACCATATATTTT	TRBJ1-3	.	.	TRBV9
CASSYSDGYTEAFF	TGTGCCAGCAGTTACTCGGACGGATACACTGAAGCTTTCTTT	TRBJ1-1	.	.	TRBV6-5
CASSSSSFGRGGRPAAYEQYF	TGTGCCAGCAGCTCATCATCATTTGGGAGGGGCGGGAGGCCCGCCGCCTACGAGCAGTACTTC	TRBJ2-7	TRBD2	.	TRBV7-8